Here is one T cell receptor beta chain with its context. Its specificity is unknown. Per the germline V gene, CDR1 is SGHVS and CDR2 is FNYEAQ. V was pared by 1 base and J by 3 bases, with 12 bases between. The CDR3 sequence is 15 residues long. This specimen belongs to a study of OX40 agonist ivuxolimab in advanced cancers. Study at large: Two patients with cutaneous melanoma and one with hepatocellular carcinoma, three in total, showed partial responses.

Study-wide findings and caveats: On average, a greater number of expanded clones characterised CD8+ T cells relative to CD4+. Clonal expansion was among the lowest in partial responders at 0.1-3.0 mg/kg, especially CD8+.

Patients who had autoimmune disease history or got systemic immunosuppression were left out. Only in-frame clones appear in the TCRdb table, and some are missing; sequencing was by immunoSEQ multiplex PCR. The data contain 50,000 to 80,000 clones, roughly four fifths of them seen just once; the ten biggest clones take up roughly 2.1%. Specimen: CD4+ or CD8+ T cells sorted from blood, collected in a trial of the OX40 agonist ivuxolimab. This sequence originates from an adult with an advanced solid tumor such as melanoma, head and neck, liver or kidney cancer. V usage is TRBV7-6 and J usage is TRBJ1-1; D gene ambiguous. The CDR3 spells CASSLDPVADTEAFF. In DNA form, the CDR3 reads TGTGCCAGCAGCTTAGATCCGGTTGCGGACACTGAAGCTTTCTTT.